A single sample is the source of the 22 T cell receptor beta chains below, sequenced in a study of T cells in Graves' hyperthyroidism and ophthalmopathy. RNA transcripts gave rise to amplified TCR beta CDR3 regions. Researchers ran a first-round RT-PCR on the TCR CDR3 using the HTBI primer set. One entry per CDR3 protein, called by TCRdb with MiXCR from the multiplex PCR reads. Of hundreds of thousands of distinct CDR3 sequences listed, roughly 15% are singletons. Sequencing input: blood. The receptors shown here come from a woman aged 18 to 35 with Graves' ophthalmopathy.

This clonotype appeared many times. V is TRBV12-3 or TRBV12-4 and J is TRBJ1-1; D unresolved. The CDR3 covers 12 residues. The V end lost 3 bases, the J end lost 10 bases, and 12 bases lay between the germline ends. This chain's CDR3 is CASSLGTLRAFF. The CDR3 bases are TGTGCCAGCAGTTTGGGCACCCTCCGAGCTTTCTTT.

This clonotype appeared a few times. The J gene is TRBJ2-7, the V gene TRBV19; TRBD1 matches 10 bases. The CDR3 has 15 amino acids. V shed 4 bases, J shed 5 bases, and the junction held 8 bases outside the gene matches. From germline, CDR1 is LNHDA and CDR2 SQIVND (reference sequence). In nucleotides, the CDR3 is TGTGCCAGTAGTAGAGGGGACAGGGGACACAACGAGCAGTACTTC. Translated: CASSRGDRGHNEQYF.

Ten or more counts support this clonotype. V is TRBV27 and J is TRBJ1-2, with D uncertain. Germline values: CDR1 MNHEY, CDR2 SMNVEV (reference sequence). CDR3 length: 13 residues. Trimming cost V 3 bases and J 2 bases, with 7 bases left between them. The DNA for the CDR3 is TGTGCCAGCAGTTTGGGGAACAACTATGGCTACACCTTC. Residues: CASSLGNNYGYTF.

This clonotype was recorded at least ten times. This chain connects TRBV7-2 to TRBJ1-1; D unresolved. CDR3 length: 14 residues. Germline lookup yields CDR1 SGHTA and CDR2 FQGNSA. V was cut by 0 bases and J by 5 bases, with 10 bases left in between. The CDR3 protein is CASSLAGVGTEAFF. The CDR3 DNA reads as TGTGCCAGCAGCTTAGCGGGAGTGGGGACTGAAGCTTTCTTT.

J is TRBJ2-7 and V is TRBV7-2; D possibly corresponds to TRBD1 (6 bases). Germline values: CDR1 SGHTA, CDR2 FQGNSA. Trimming left V 5 bases short and J 4 bases short, with 15 bases between. This CDR3 comprises 14 residues. The CDR3 loop is CASSPPGHRYEQYF. The CDR3 DNA is TGTGCCAGCAGCCCCCCGGGACACAGATACGAGCAGTACTTC.

CDR3 sequence: CASGLAGPDTQYF. DNA for the CDR3: TGTGCCAGCGGACTAGCGGGGCCAGATACGCAGTATTTT. The chain links TRBV27 to TRBJ2-3; TRBD2 matches 12 bases. The CDR3 contains 13 residues. V gave up 8 bases and J gave up 4 bases; unmatched junction bases: 1. CDR1 and CDR2 (germline): MNHEY, SMNVEV (reference sequence).

This chain joins TRBV20-1 and TRBJ2-7, with 9 bases matching TRBD2. Germline-derived CDR1 and CDR2 are DFQATT and SNEGSKA (reference sequence). V trimming: 3 bases; J trimming: 4 bases; junction bases outside the gene matches: 7. The CDR3 extends over 14 amino acids. CDR3 in DNA: TGCAGTGCTAGTGGGGCGGGGGGGCTGTACGAGCAGTACTTC. It translates to CSASGAGGLYEQYF.

Only a few counts were recorded for this clonotype. The V call is TRBV7-6, the J call TRBJ2-1; possible D gene TRBD1, 6 bases. Germline V CDR1 and CDR2: SGHVS, FNYEAQ. This CDR3 spans 17 amino acids. The V end lost 5 bases, the J end lost 0 bases, and 17 bases lay between the germline ends. In nucleotides, the CDR3 is TGTGCCAGCAGCCAAAATTCCGGGACAAGCTCCTACAATGAGCAGTTCTTC. Protein product: CASSQNSGTSSYNEQFF. Full variable domain (remainder filled in from reference TRBV7-6 and TRBJ2-1): GAGVSQSPRYKVTKRGQDVALRCDPISGHVSLYWYRQALGQGPEFLTYFNYEAQQDKSGLPNDRFSAERPEGSISTLTIQRTEQRDSAMYRCASSQNSGTSSYNEQFFGPGTRLTVL.

There are a few counts of this clonotype. Written as DNA, the CDR3 is TGTGCCAGCAGCGCCGTATATGGCTACACCTTC. The encoded protein is CASSAVYGYTF. The chain recombines TRBV9 with TRBJ1-2, with D unresolved. Trimming shortened V by 3 bases and J by 5 bases, and 5 bases separated the two germline ends. The germline CDR1 and CDR2 sequences are SGDLS and YYNGEE. The CDR3 has 11 amino acids.

This clonotype has ten or more counts. The chain recombines TRBV20-1 with TRBJ2-3; a weak D match, TRBD2 (5 bases). Trimming took 1 base from V and 5 from J, leaving 19 bases between them. The germline V gene has CDR1 DFQATT and CDR2 SNEGSKA (reference sequence). The CDR3 runs 16 residues. CDR3: CSARVLLVLEGDTQYF. The CDR3 DNA follows: TGCAGTGCTAGAGTCCTCCTTGTCCTTGAGGGAGATACGCAGTATTTT.

In its sample, this clonotype was seen many times. The chain couples TRBV7-2 to TRBJ2-3; D not certain. Germline CDR1 is SGHTA and CDR2 is FQGNSA. Trimming removed 1 base from V and 4 bases from J, with 9 bases in between. This CDR3 region has 14 residues. Here the CDR3 DNA reads TGTGCCAGCAGCTTAGGTTCAGTTTCAGATACGCAGTATTTT. Amino acid sequence: CASSLGSVSDTQYF. The full variable domain, completed using reference TRBV7-2 and TRBJ2-3, is GAGVSQSPSNKVTEKGKDVELRCDPISGHTALYWYRQSLGQGLEFLIYFQGNSAPDKSGLPSDRFSAERTGGSVSTLTIQRTQQEDSAVYLCASSLGSVSDTQYFGPGTRLTVL.

This clonotype was counted only a few times. The chain links TRBV30 to TRBJ1-2; 10 nucleotides agree with TRBD1. Unmatched junction bases numbered 10, after V lost 2 bases and J lost 7 bases. Germline V gene lookup returns CDR1 GTSNPN and CDR2 SVGIG (reference sequence). This CDR3 has 15 residues. In DNA, the CDR3 is TGTGCCTGGAGTAAACCGGGACAGGGGAATTCTGGCTACACCTTC. Protein: CAWSKPGQGNSGYTF.

The chain is built from TRBV6-2 or TRBV6-3 and TRBJ1-1; a possible D gene is TRBD1 (5 bases). Germline-derived CDR1 and CDR2 are MNHEY and SVGEGT. V was cut by 0 bases and J by 0 bases, with 8 bases left in between. This CDR3 region has 15 residues. The CDR3 loop is CASSYSRDLNTEAFF. For the CDR3, the DNA is TGTGCCAGCAGTTACTCAAGGGACCTGAACACTGAAGCTTTCTTT.

This clonotype was detected many times. The genes are TRBV20-1 and TRBJ2-7, with TRBD1 matching over 9 bases. CDR1 and CDR2 (germline): DFQATT, SNEGSKA (reference sequence). The CDR3 spans 15 residues. Trimming took 4 bases from V and 2 from J; bases not matched to a gene: 9. This CDR3 reads CSAIPTGGDAYEQYF. The CDR3 DNA reads TGCAGTGCTATACCGACAGGGGGAGATGCCTACGAGCAGTACTTC.

Points on this clonotype: A much bigger clone sits one base away, suggesting this may be a read error. The rearrangement uses TRBV6-2 or TRBV6-3 and TRBJ2-7; maybe TRBD1 (6 bases). The CDR3 length is 14 residues. Germline CDR1 and CDR2: MNHEY and SVGEGT. Trimming shortened V by 5 bases and J by 0 bases, and 11 bases separated the two germline ends. The CDR3 loop reads CASSAEQGSYEQYF. The DNA of the CDR3 is TGTGCCAGCAGTGCCGAACAGGGCTCCTACGAGCAGTACTTC.

This clonotype appeared a few times. The rearrangement links TRBV4-1 to TRBJ2-7, with 9 nucleotides matching TRBD2. J was trimmed by 1 base and V by 1 base; bases with no gene match: 2. Germline values: CDR1 MGHRA, CDR2 YSYEKL. The CDR3 spans 15 residues. Here the CDR3 DNA reads TGCGCCAGCAGCCAAGGGACTAGCGAGTCCTACGAGCAGTACTTC. The encoded protein is CASSQGTSESYEQYF.

The V and J genes are TRBV7-2 and TRBJ1-6; weak D call: TRBD1 (6 bases). The CDR3 loop spans 15 amino acids. V dropped 4 bases and J dropped 6 bases, with 13 bases sitting between them. CDR1 SGHTA and CDR2 FQGNSA come from the germline V gene. The CDR3 loop is CASSSGQWANSPLHF. The CDR3, as DNA: TGTGCCAGCAGCTCTGGACAGTGGGCTAATTCACCCCTCCACTTT.

This clonotype has a count of ten or more. The J gene is TRBJ2-7, the V gene TRBV10-3; 11 nucleotides align to TRBD2. V shed 8 bases, J shed 2 bases, and the junction held 8 bases outside the gene matches. The CDR3 has 15 residues. Germline-derived CDR1 and CDR2 are ENHRY and SYGVKD. The CDR3: CAIGSGRGVPYEQYF. The CDR3 DNA reads TGTGCCATCGGTAGCGGGAGGGGTGTCCCCTACGAGCAGTACTTC.

The V and J genes are TRBV29-1 and TRBJ2-7; unclear D gene. V was cut by 4 bases and J by 2 bases, with 6 bases left in between. CDR1 is SQVTM, CDR2 ANQGSEA, per germline. This CDR3 spans 11 amino acids. CDR3 DNA: TGCAGCGTTGCTTCTACCTACGAGCAGTACTTC. It is translated as CSVASTYEQYF.

This clonotype was counted ten times or more. The rearrangement joins TRBV10-3 to TRBJ1-1, with D perhaps TRBD1 (5 bases). With 11 bases removed from V and 0 bases from J, the gap between germline ends came to 13 bases. CDR3 length equals 13 residues. Germline V gene sequence: CDR1 ENHRY, CDR2 SYGVKD. This CDR3 reads CAAQGPLNTEAFF. The CDR3, as DNA: TGTGCCGCCCAGGGACCCCTGAACACTGAAGCTTTCTTT.

This clonotype turned up a few times. The chain couples TRBV6-1 to TRBJ1-1; D is uncertain. Per germline, CDR1 MNHNS and CDR2 SASEGT. V was trimmed by 5 bases and J by 0 bases, leaving 13 bases between them. CDR3 length: 15 residues. The chain's CDR3 is CASSLQRGLNTEAFF. Written as DNA, the CDR3 is TGTGCCAGCAGTCTCCAGCGAGGACTGAACACTGAAGCTTTCTTT.

This clonotype was detected ten times or more. The rearrangement uses TRBV3-1 and TRBJ2-7; 12 bases align to TRBD2. Germline V gives CDR1 LGHDT, CDR2 YNNKEL (reference sequence). With V trimmed by 0 bases and J by 6 bases, 9 bases remained unmatched. The CDR3 spans 17 residues. The CDR3 sequence: CASSQDWRTSGKSEQYF. The DNA for the CDR3 is TGTGCCAGCAGCCAAGATTGGCGGACTAGCGGGAAGTCCGAGCAGTACTTC.